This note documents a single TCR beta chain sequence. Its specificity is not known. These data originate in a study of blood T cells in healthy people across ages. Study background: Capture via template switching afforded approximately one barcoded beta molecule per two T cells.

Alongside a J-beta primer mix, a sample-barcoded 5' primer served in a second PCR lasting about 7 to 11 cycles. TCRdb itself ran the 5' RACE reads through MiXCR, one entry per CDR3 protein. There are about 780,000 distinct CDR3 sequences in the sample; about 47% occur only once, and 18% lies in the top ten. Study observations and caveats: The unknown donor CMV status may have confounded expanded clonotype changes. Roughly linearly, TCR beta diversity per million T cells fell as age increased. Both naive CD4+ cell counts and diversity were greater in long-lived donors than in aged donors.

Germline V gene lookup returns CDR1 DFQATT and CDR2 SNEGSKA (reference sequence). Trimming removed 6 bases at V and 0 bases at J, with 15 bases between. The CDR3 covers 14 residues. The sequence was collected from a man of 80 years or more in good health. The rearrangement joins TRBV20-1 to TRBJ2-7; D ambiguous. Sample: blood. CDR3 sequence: CSALRIVSSYEQYF. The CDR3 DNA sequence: TGCAGTGCCCTCAGGATTGTAAGCTCCTACGAGCAGTACTTC.